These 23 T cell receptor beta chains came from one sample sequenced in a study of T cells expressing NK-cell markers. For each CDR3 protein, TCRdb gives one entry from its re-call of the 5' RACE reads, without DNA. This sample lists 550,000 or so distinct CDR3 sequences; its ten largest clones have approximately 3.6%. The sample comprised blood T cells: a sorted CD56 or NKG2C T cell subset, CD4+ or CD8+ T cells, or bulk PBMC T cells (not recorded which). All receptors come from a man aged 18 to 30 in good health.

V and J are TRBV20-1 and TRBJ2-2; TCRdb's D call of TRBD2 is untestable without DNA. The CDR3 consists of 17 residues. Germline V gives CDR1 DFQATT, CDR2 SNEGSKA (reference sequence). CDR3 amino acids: CSARDRTSGIRTGELFF.

The CDR3 loop reads CASSTGTDTDTQYF. The gene calls are TRBV12-3 or TRBV12-4 and TRBJ2-3; as DNA is missing, the TRBD2 call by TCRdb cannot be tested. The CDR3 loop spans 14 amino acids.

The CDR3 loop is CAISDRREDYEQYF. The chain has TRBV10-3 and TRBJ2-7. Germline V gives CDR1 ENHRY, CDR2 SYGVKD. The CDR3 has 14 amino acids.

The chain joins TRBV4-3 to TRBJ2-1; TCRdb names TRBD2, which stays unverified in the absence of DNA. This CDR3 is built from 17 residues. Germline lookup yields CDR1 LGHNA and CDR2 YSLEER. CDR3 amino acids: CASSRVLSGAGAHEQFF.

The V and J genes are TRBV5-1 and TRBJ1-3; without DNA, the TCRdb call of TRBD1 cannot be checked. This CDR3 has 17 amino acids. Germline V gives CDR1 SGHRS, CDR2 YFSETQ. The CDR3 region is CASSGGTGKNAGNTIYF.

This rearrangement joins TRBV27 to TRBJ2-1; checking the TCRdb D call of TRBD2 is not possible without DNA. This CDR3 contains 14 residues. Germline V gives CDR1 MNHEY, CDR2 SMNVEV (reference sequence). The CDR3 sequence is CASTPGVAGVEQFF.

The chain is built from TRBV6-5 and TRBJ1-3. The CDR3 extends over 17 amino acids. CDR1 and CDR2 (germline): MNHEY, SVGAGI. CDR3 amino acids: CASSYSLVLKSGNTIYF.

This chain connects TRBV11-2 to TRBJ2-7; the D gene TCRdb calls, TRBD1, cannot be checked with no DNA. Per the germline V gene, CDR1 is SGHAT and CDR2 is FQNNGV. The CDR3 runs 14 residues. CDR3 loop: CASSPRTGGHEQYF. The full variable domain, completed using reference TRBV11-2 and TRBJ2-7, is EAGVAQSPRYKIIEKRQSVAFWCNPISGHATLYWYQQILGQGPKLLIQFQNNGVVDDSQLPKDRFSAERLKGVDSTLKIQPAKLEDSAVYLCASSPRTGGHEQYFGPGTRLTVT.

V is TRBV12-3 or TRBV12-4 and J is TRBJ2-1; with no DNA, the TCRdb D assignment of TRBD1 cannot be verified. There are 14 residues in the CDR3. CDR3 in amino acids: CATRGTGFYNEQFF.

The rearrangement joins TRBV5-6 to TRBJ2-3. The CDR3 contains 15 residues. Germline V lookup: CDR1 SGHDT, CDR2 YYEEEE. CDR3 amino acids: CASSLVGSSSDTQYF.

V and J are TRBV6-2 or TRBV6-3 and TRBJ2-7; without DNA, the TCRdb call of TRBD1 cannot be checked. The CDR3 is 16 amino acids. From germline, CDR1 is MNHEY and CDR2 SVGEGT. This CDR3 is CASSPRERILSYEQYF.

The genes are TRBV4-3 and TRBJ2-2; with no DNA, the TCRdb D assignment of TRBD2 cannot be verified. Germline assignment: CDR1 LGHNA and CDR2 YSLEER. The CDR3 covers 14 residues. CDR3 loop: CASSRQREGAELFF.

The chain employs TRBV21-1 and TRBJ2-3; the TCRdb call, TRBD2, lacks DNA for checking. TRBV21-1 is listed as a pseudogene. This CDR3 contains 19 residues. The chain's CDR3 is CASSKAPRGLGLPSDTQYF.

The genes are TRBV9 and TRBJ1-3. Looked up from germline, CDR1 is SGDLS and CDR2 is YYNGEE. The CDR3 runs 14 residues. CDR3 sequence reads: CASSFRVIGDTIYF.

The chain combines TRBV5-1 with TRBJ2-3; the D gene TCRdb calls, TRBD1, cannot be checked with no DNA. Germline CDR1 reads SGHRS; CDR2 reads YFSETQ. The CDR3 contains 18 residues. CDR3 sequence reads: CASSYLNTQGRSTDTQYF.

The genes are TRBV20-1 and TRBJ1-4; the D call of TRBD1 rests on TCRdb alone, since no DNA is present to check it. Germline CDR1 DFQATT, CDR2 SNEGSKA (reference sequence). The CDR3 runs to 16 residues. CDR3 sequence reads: CSARARSGARGEKLFF.

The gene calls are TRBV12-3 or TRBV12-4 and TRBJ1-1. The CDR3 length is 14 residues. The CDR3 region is CASSLWGMGTEAFF.

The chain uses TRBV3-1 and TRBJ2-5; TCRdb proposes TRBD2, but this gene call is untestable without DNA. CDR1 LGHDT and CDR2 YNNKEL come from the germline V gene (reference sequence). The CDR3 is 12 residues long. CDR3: CASTGGRETQYF.

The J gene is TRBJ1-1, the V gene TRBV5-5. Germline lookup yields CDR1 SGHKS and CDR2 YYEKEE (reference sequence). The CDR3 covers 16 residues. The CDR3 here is CASSLVFGILNTEAFF.

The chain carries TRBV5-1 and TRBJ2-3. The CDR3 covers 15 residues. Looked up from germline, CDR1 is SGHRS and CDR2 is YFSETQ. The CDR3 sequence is CASSHQQPSTDTQYF.

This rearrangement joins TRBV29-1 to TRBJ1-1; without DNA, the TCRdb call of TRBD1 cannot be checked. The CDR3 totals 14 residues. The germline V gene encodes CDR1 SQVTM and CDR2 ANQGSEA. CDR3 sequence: CSVRGTDHTTEAFF.

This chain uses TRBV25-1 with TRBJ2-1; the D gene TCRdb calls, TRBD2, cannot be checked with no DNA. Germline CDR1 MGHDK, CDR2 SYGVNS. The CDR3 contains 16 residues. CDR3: CASSESVIAGSHEQFF.

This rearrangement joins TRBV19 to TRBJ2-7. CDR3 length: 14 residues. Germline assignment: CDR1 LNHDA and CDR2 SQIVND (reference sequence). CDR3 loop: CASSIEGKTYEQYF. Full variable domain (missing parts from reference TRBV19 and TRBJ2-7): DGGITQSPKYLFRKEGQNVTLSCEQNLNHDAMYWYRQDPGQGLRLIYYSQIVNDFQKGDIAEGYSVSREKKESFPLTVTSAQKNPTAFYLCASSIEGKTYEQYFGPGTRLTVT.